The next 16 T cell receptor beta chains were all read from a single sample in a study of relationships among human T cell subsets. From mRNA, alpha and beta CDR3 regions were amplified using semiquantitative ARM-PCR. Tagged nested gene-specific primers were used first, then communal superprimers amplified exponentially. TCRdb passed the multiplex PCR reads through MiXCR, listing each CDR3 protein once. The top ten hold 57% of the sample, which has fewer than 5,500 distinct CDR3 sequences, roughly three fifths seen once. After negative selection with anti-CD4 multisort beads, CD8+ T cells were positively selected with anti-CD8 beads. The sequencing sample was made of CD8+ T cells sorted from blood. These receptors originate from a man between 40 and 49 years old in good health.

The genes are TRBV28 and TRBJ2-1; TRBD2 aligns across 10 bases. Trimming at V came to 5 bases and at J to 8 bases, leaving 6 bases not matched to a gene. The CDR3 sequence is 14 residues long. Germline V CDR1 and CDR2: MDHEN, SYDVKM. The DNA of the CDR3 is TGTGCCAGCAGTCTGGCTAGCGGGAGCGATGAGCAGTTCTTC. Residues: CASSLASGSDEQFF.

This chain joins TRBV2 and TRBJ1-6; D gene unclear. The germline V and J ends were trimmed by 2 bases and 7 bases, with 15 bases remaining between them. The CDR3 totals 16 residues. Germline values: CDR1 SNHLY, CDR2 FYNNEI. This CDR3 is CASSERRVSENSPLHF. CDR3 bases: TGTGCCAGCAGTGAAAGGAGGGTCTCGGAAAATTCACCCCTCCACTTT.

A word on this clonotype: A much larger clone lies one base from this, so it may be a read error. This chain links TRBV28 with TRBJ2-7; D not resolved. CDR3 length: 11 amino acids. Germline CDR1 MDHEN, CDR2 SYDVKM. CDR3: CASTKTYGQYF. As DNA, the CDR3 is TGTGCCAGCACCAAAACCTACGGGCAGTACTTC.

The chain carries TRBV29-1 and TRBJ1-5; D remains unclear. The CDR3 runs to 13 residues. Deletions cut 3 bases from V and 1 base from J, with 7 bases between. The germline gives CDR1 SQVTM, CDR2 ANQGSEA. The CDR3 nucleotides read TGCAGCGTTGAGGATGGAAGCAATCAGCCCCAGCATTTT. This codes for CSVEDGSNQPQHF.

The chain has TRBV11-2 and TRBJ2-7, with D possibly TRBD2 on 7 matching bases. This CDR3 has 14 amino acids. Trimming removed 5 bases at V and 3 bases at J, with 14 bases between. Germline V gene sequence: CDR1 SGHAT, CDR2 FQNNGV. The CDR3 sequence: CASSPPGGLYEQYF. The DNA for the CDR3 is TGTGCCAGCAGCCCCCCGGGGGGCCTCTACGAGCAGTACTTC.

Turning to this clonotype: Since no conserved phenylalanine or tryptophan closes the CDR3, a read error is the likely cause. The chain links TRBV20-1 to TRBJ1-5; D uncertain. The CDR3 extends over 16 amino acids. V shed 0 bases and J shed 3 bases, with 15 bases lying between them. The V gene's germline CDR1 is DFQATT and CDR2 SNEGSKA (reference sequence). The CDR3 bases are TGCAGTGCTAGAGAACGAGACACCCCCTACAATCAGCCCCAGCATTGT. This codes for CSARERDTPYNQPQHC.

This clonotype was recorded a few times. The J gene is TRBJ1-1, the V gene TRBV5-1, with D perhaps TRBD1 (5 bases). The CDR3 spans 13 residues. Germline V gene sequence: CDR1 SGHRS, CDR2 YFSETQ. The V gene lost 1 base and the J gene lost 5 bases, with 9 bases spanning the gap. The CDR3 coding sequence is TGCGCCAGCAGCTTGTGGGGGGGGACTGAAGCTTTCTTT. Its translation: CASSLWGGTEAFF.

The chain carries TRBV28 and TRBJ2-1; D remains ambiguous. Germline values: CDR1 MDHEN, CDR2 SYDVKM. Trimming took off 6 bases at V and 0 bases at J, with 12 bases between the two ends. CDR3 length equals 15 residues. CDR3 region: CASRIHSSSYNEQFF. CDR3 in DNA: TGTGCCAGCAGGATACACAGTAGCTCCTACAATGAGCAGTTCTTC.

CDR3 region: CASSGDRNTDTQYF. As DNA, the CDR3 is TGTGCCAGCAGCGGGGACAGGAACACAGATACGCAGTATTTT. The chain links TRBV6-4 to TRBJ2-3, with 8 nucleotides matching TRBD1. The V gene end was trimmed by 6 bases and the J gene end by 2 bases; junction bases not matched to a gene: 4. Germline assignment: CDR1 MRHNA and CDR2 SNTAGT. This CDR3 spans 14 amino acids.

In its sample, this clonotype was seen a few times. This rearrangement joins TRBV11-2 to TRBJ1-1; the D is unclear. Germline lookup yields CDR1 SGHAT and CDR2 FQNNGV. The CDR3 is made up of 15 amino acids. With 1 base removed from V and 5 bases from J, the gap between germline ends came to 14 bases. The CDR3 DNA follows: TGTGCCAGCAGCTTAGTTACCATCGTGGAGACTGAAGCTTTCTTT. Its protein is CASSLVTIVETEAFF.

By share of the sample, this clonotype is medium-sized. V gene TRBV7-9 combines with J gene TRBJ2-7, with D uncertain. CDR1 is SEHNR and CDR2 is FQNEAQ in the germline V gene (reference sequence). Trimming stripped 5 bases from V and 1 base from J, with 6 bases between. The CDR3 spans 12 residues. The CDR3, as DNA: TGTGCCAGCAGCCCCCAGTCCTACGAGCAGTACTTC. Translation: CASSPQSYEQYF.

V is TRBV29-1 and J is TRBJ2-1; D is unresolved. Germline-derived CDR1 and CDR2 are SQVTM and ANQGSEA. This CDR3 has 14 residues. V shed 1 base and J shed 5 bases, with 12 bases lying between them. The CDR3, as DNA: TGCAGCGTTGAAGGGCAGGCCCTGAACAATGAGCAGTTCTTC. It yields the protein CSVEGQALNNEQFF.

The V and J genes are TRBV30 and TRBJ2-4, with a tentative D call TRBD2 (6 bases). This CDR3 is 16 amino acids long. Germline CDR1 reads GTSNPN; CDR2 reads SVGIG (reference sequence). The V end lost 3 bases, the J end lost 0 bases, and 15 bases lay between the germline ends. This CDR3 is CAWRGGDQLAKNIQYF. CDR3 nucleotide sequence: TGTGCCTGGAGGGGGGGAGACCAGCTAGCCAAAAACATTCAGTACTTC.

This clonotype has just a few counts. The V gene is TRBV7-9, the J gene TRBJ1-2, with TRBD1 as a possible D gene (5 bases). The CDR3 length is 14 residues. Trimming shortened V by 4 bases and J by 3 bases, and 12 bases separated the two germline ends. Germline V CDR1 and CDR2: SEHNR, FQNEAQ (reference sequence). The CDR3 bases are TGTGCCAGCAGCTCCAGCAGGGTCGACTATGGCTACACCTTC. Encoded protein: CASSSSRVDYGYTF.

This clonotype was seen a single time. The chain recombines TRBV2 with TRBJ2-1; TRBD2 matches 12 bases. This CDR3 contains 13 residues. J gave up 4 bases and V 11 bases, and 3 bases lay outside the gene matches. Germline CDR1 is SNHLY and CDR2 is FYNNEI. CDR3 in DNA: TGTGCCGTAGGACTAGCGGGATACAATGAGCAGTTCTTC. Its translation: CAVGLAGYNEQFF.

This clonotype qualifies as medium-sized. The CDR3 region is CAIKVDSGSIEQYF. For the CDR3, the DNA is TGTGCCATCAAGGTGGATAGCGGGAGTATCGAGCAGTACTTC. This chain uses TRBV10-3 with TRBJ2-7; 9 bases map to TRBD2. Germline V gene data show CDR1 as ENHRY and CDR2 as SYGVKD. J lost 6 bases, V lost 7 bases, and 10 bases had no gene match. The CDR3 length is 14 residues.